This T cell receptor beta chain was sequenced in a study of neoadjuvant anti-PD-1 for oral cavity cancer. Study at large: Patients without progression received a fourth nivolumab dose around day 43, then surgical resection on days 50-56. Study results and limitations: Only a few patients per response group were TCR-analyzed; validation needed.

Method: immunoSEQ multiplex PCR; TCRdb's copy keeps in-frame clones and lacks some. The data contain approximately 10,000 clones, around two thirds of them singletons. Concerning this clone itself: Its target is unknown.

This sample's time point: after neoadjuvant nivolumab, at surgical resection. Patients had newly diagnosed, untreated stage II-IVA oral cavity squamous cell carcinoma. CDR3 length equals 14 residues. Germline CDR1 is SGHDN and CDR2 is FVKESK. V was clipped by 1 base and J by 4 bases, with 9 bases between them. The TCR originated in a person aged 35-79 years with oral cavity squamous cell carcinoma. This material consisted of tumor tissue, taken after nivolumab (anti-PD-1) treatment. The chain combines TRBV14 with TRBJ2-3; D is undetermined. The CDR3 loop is CASSQGYGADTQYF. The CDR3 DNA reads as TGTGCCAGCAGCCAAGGGTATGGTGCAGATACGCAGTATTTT.